Below are 9 T cell receptor beta chains sequenced from a single sample in a study of Tregs in tolerant kidney transplant recipients. Generated by immunoSEQ multiplex PCR, the TCRdb table keeps only in-frame clones and is missing some. This sample carries roughly 80,000 clones, less than 95% of them seen once, and the ten largest clones take 0.3% to 0.4%. Sequenced material: Tregs from blood, taken before the transplant. The receptors come from a human donor who received a combined kidney and bone marrow transplant.

This rearrangement joins TRBV7-2 to TRBJ1-1; D is unresolved. V lost 5 bases to trimming and J lost 1 base, with 8 bases between them. The CDR3 totals 13 residues. Germline CDR1 is SGHTA and CDR2 is FQGNSA. As DNA, the CDR3 is TGTGCCAGCAGCCGTGCTGAGAACACTGAAGCTTTCTTT. It yields the protein CASSRAENTEAFF.

This chain connects TRBV11-3 to TRBJ1-2, with D hard to call. Trimming pared 4 bases from V and 3 bases from J, leaving 3 bases between. Germline V gene sequence: CDR1 SGHNT, CDR2 YENEEA. The CDR3 is 11 amino acids. CDR3 DNA sequence: TGTGCCAGCAGCTGCCACTATGGCTACACCTTC. Translation: CASSCHYGYTF.

The chain is built from TRBV14 and TRBJ2-7; a possible D gene is TRBD1 (5 bases). The CDR3 loop spans 14 amino acids. Trimming pared 1 base from V and 4 bases from J, leaving 11 bases between. The germline V gene has CDR1 SGHDN and CDR2 FVKESK. CDR3 in DNA: TGTGCCAGCAGCCAAGGACAGCGAAGGTACGAGCAGTACTTC. Protein: CASSQGQRRYEQYF.

The V gene is TRBV5-4, the J gene TRBJ2-3, with TRBD2 matching over 9 bases. The germline gives CDR1 SGHNT, CDR2 YYREEE (reference sequence). The CDR3 consists of 16 residues. V shed 4 bases and J 0 bases; nucleotides not matched to a gene: 6. CDR3 in DNA: TGTGCCAGCAGCCAAGGAACTAGCGGGAGCACAGATACGCAGTATTTT. Amino acid sequence: CASSQGTSGSTDTQYF.

The chain employs TRBV28 and TRBJ2-7; 7 bases align to TRBD2. The CDR3 extends over 15 amino acids. V was pared by 6 bases and J by 2 bases, with 10 bases of the junction left unmatched. Per the germline V gene, CDR1 is MDHEN and CDR2 is SYDVKM. CDR3 sequence (DNA): TGTGCCAGCAGGGGAGACGGGAGGAAGGCCTACGAGCAGTACTTC. Encoded protein: CASRGDGRKAYEQYF.

The J gene is TRBJ2-2, the V gene TRBV5-6; D may be TRBD1 (6 bases). Trimming took 1 base from V and 4 from J, leaving 14 bases between them. The germline V gene encodes CDR1 SGHDT and CDR2 YYEEEE. The CDR3 spans 16 residues. The CDR3 DNA reads TGTGCCAGCAGCTTGTTCACAGGGTGGGGCACCGGGGAGCTGTTTTTT. It is translated as CASSLFTGWGTGELFF.

Written as DNA, the CDR3 is TGTGCCAGCAGTCTATCCCACGAGACCCAGTACTTC. This encodes CASSLSHETQYF. The chain recombines TRBV28 with TRBJ2-5; no firm D call. Germline CDR1 and CDR2: MDHEN and SYDVKM. V lost 5 bases and J 5 bases, leaving 9 bases between the germline ends. The CDR3 consists of 12 residues.

J is TRBJ2-7 and V is TRBV28; D gene ambiguous. The CDR3 is 11 residues long. Trimming pared 4 bases from V and 4 bases from J, leaving 5 bases between. CDR1 is MDHEN, CDR2 SYDVKM, per germline. CDR3 DNA sequence: TGTGCCAGCAGTTCTCAATACGAGCAGTACTTC. This codes for CASSSQYEQYF.

J is TRBJ2-1 and V is TRBV15; TRBD2 matches at 7 bases. V dropped 0 bases and J dropped 6; count of bases not matched to a gene: 2. This CDR3 spans 14 amino acids. Germline V lookup: CDR1 LNHNV, CDR2 YYDKDF (reference sequence). CDR3 nucleotide sequence: TGTGCCACCAGCAGAGATCGGACTAGCAATGAGCAGTTCTTC. It is translated as CATSRDRTSNEQFF.